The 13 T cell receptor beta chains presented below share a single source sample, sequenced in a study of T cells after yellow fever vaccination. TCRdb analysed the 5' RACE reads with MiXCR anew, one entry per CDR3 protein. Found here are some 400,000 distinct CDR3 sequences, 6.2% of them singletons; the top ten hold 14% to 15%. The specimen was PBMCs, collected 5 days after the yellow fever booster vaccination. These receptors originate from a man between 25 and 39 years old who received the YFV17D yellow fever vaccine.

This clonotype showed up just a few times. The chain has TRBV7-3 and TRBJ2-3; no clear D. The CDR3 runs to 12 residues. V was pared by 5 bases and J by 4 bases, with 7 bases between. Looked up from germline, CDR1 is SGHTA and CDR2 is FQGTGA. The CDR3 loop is CASSALADTQYF. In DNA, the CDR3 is TGTGCCAGCAGCGCACTCGCAGATACGCAGTATTTT.

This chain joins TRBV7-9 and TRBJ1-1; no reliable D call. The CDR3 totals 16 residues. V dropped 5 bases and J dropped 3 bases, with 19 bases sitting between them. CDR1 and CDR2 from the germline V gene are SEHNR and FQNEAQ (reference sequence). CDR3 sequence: CASSTTRTAADTEAFF. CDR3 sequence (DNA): TGTGCCAGCAGCACCACCCGGACGGCGGCCGACACTGAAGCTTTCTTT.

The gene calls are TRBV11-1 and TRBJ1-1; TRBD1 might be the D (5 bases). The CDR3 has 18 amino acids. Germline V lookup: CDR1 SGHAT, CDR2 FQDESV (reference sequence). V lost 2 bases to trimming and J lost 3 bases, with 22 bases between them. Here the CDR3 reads CASSLLMGHIAADTEAFF. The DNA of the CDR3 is TGTGCCAGCAGCTTACTAATGGGGCACATTGCCGCCGACACTGAAGCTTTCTTT.

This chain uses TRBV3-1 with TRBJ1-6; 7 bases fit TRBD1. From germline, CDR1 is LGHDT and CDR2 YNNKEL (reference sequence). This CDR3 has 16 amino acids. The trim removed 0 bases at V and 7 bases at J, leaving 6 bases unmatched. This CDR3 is CASSQDARGWNSPLHF. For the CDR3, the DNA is TGTGCCAGCAGCCAAGATGCCAGGGGGTGGAATTCACCCCTCCACTTT.

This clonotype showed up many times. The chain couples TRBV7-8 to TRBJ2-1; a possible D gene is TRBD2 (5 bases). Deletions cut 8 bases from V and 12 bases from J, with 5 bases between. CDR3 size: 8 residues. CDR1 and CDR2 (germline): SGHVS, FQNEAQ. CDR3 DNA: TGTGCCAGCGGAGGGCAGTTCTTC. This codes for CASGGQFF.

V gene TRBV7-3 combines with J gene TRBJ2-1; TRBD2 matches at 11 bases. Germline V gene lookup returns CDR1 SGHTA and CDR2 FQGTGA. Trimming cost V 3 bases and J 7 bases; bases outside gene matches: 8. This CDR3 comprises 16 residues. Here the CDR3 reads CASSLSTSGKQNEQFF. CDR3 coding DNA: TGTGCCAGCAGCTTGTCGACTAGCGGGAAACAAAATGAGCAGTTCTTC.

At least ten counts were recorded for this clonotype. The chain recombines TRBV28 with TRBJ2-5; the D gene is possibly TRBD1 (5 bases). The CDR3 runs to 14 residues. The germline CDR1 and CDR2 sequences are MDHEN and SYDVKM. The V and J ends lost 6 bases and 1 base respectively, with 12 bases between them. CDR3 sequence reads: CASSPDTFQETQYF. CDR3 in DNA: TGTGCCAGCAGCCCGGACACGTTCCAAGAGACCCAGTACTTC.

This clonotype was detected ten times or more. In DNA, the CDR3 is TGTGCCAGCAGCTCTCGGACTAGCGGCTACGGTGGTGAGCAGTTCTTC. This gives the protein CASSSRTSGYGGEQFF. The chain carries TRBV14 and TRBJ2-1, with TRBD2 matching 10 bases. In germline, CDR1 is SGHDN, CDR2 FVKESK. The CDR3 covers 16 residues. Trimming took 5 bases from V and 9 from J; bases not matched to a gene: 13.

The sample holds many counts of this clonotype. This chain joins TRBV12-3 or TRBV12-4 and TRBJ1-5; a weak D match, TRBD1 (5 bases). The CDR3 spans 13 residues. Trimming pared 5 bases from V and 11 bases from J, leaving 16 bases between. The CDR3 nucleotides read TGTGCCAGCAGTCCGGGGGGGTTAGGGTCCCAGCATTTT. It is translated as CASSPGGLGSQHF.

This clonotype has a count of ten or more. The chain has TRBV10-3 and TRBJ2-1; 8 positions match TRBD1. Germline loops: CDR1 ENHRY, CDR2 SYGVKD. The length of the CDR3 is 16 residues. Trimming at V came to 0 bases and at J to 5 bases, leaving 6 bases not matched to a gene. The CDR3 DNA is TGTGCCATCAGTGAGTCATTAGGACAGGGCCACAATGAGCAGTTCTTC. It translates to CAISESLGQGHNEQFF.

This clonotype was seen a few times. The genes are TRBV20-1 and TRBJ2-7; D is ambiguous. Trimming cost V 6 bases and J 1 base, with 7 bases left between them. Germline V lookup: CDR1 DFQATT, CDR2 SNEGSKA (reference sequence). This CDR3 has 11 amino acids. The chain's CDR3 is CSALQSYEQYF. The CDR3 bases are TGCAGTGCACTACAGTCCTACGAGCAGTACTTC.

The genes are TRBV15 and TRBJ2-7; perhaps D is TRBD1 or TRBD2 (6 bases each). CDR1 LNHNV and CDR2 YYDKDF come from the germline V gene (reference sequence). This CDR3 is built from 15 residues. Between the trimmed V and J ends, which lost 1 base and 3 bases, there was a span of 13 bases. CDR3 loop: CATSRGGGRGYEQYF. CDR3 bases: TGTGCCACCAGCAGAGGGGGAGGCAGGGGCTACGAGCAGTACTTC.

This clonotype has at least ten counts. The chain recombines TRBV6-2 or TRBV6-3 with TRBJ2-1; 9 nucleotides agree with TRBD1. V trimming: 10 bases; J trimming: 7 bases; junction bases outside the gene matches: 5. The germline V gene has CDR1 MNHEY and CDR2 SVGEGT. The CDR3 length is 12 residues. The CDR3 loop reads CATGQGLNEQFF. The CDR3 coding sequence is TGTGCCACGGGACAGGGCTTAAATGAGCAGTTCTTC.